Each of the 30 T cell receptor beta chains below was sequenced from the same sample in a study of cytomegalovirus exposure and HLA in healthy donors. This PCR relied on a set of 60 Vbeta primers and 13 Jbeta primers. Produced via immunoSEQ multiplex PCR; TCRdb's table is partial and in-frame only. Here the sample spans fewer than 150,000 clones, roughly 80% being singletons. Sequencing was performed on PBMCs. These TCRs come from a man aged 40-55 years in good health and CMV-seronegative.

V is TRBV7-2 and J is TRBJ2-5; no clear D. CDR1 and CDR2 from the germline V gene are SGHTA and FQGNSA. V lost 4 bases and J lost 5, with 8 bases in between. The CDR3 is made up of 12 amino acids. The CDR3 DNA is TGTGCCAGCAGCTCGGCCAGGGAGACCCAGTACTTC. Translated, it gives CASSSARETQYF.

J is TRBJ1-1 and V is TRBV18, with D perhaps matching TRBD1 (6 bases). Trimming removed 4 bases from V and 4 bases from J, with 16 bases in between. The length of the CDR3 is 15 residues. Looked up from germline, CDR1 is KGHSH and CDR2 is LQKENI. DNA of the CDR3: TGTGCCAGCTCACAGGACCCAGGGGAGGGCACTGAAGCTTTCTTT. Encoded protein: CASSQDPGEGTEAFF.

CDR3 in amino acids: CASSEARTTIYGYTF. The CDR3 bases are TGCGCCAGCAGTGAGGCCAGGACTACAATCTATGGCTACACCTTC. The chain carries TRBV10-2 and TRBJ1-2; D gene ambiguous. From germline, CDR1 is WSHSY and CDR2 SAAADI. With 2 bases removed from V and 4 bases from J, the gap between germline ends came to 14 bases. The CDR3 has 15 residues.

The rearrangement joins TRBV7-2 to TRBJ1-2, with 8 bases that match TRBD1. The junction had 13 bases not matched to a gene; V was cut back by 3 bases and J by 4 bases. Germline assignment: CDR1 SGHTA and CDR2 FQGNSA. The CDR3 is 17 residues long. CDR3 in DNA: TGTGCCAGCAGCTTGCAAGGACAGGGCACGGCGAGCTATGGCTACACCTTC. It yields the protein CASSLQGQGTASYGYTF.

The chain has TRBV10-3 and TRBJ2-6; 7 bases are shared with TRBD1. This CDR3 has 16 amino acids. J lost 0 bases, V lost 4 bases, and 3 bases had no gene match. The germline CDR1 and CDR2 sequences are ENHRY and SYGVKD. The chain's CDR3 is CAISGQGSSGANVLTF. CDR3 in DNA: TGTGCCATCAGTGGACAGGGTAGCTCTGGGGCCAACGTCCTGACTTTC.

CDR3 in DNA: TGTGCCAGCAGCTTAGAGCCCCGATTGGGCTACACCTTC. This sequence encodes CASSLEPRLGYTF. This rearrangement joins TRBV7-9 to TRBJ1-2, with D hard to call. The V gene lost 1 base and the J gene lost 8 bases, with 11 bases spanning the gap. Per germline, CDR1 SEHNR and CDR2 FQNEAQ (reference sequence). The CDR3 extends over 13 amino acids. Full variable domain (rest looked up from reference TRBV7-9 and TRBJ1-2): DTGVSQNPRHKITKRGQNVTFRCDPISEHNRLYWYRQTLGQGPEFLTYFQNEAQLEKSRLLSDRFSAERPKGSFSTLEIQRTEQGDSAMYLCASSLEPRLGYTFGSGTRLTVV.

This chain uses TRBV5-1 with TRBJ1-2; 8 nucleotides agree with TRBD1. Germline CDR1 and CDR2: SGHRS and YFSETQ. The length of the CDR3 is 13 residues. Unmatched junction bases numbered 5, after V lost 4 bases and J lost 6 bases. Here the CDR3 DNA reads TGCGCCAGCAGCCCGGACAGGGTGGATGGCTACACCTTC. Translating it yields CASSPDRVDGYTF.

The rearrangement links TRBV5-5 to TRBJ2-3; D gene ambiguous. This CDR3 contains 13 residues. Trimming removed 1 base from V and 0 bases from J, with 3 bases in between. Per the germline V gene, CDR1 is SGHKS and CDR2 is YYEKEE (reference sequence). This chain's CDR3 is CASSLPSTDTQYF. The CDR3 DNA follows: TGTGCCAGCAGCTTGCCAAGCACAGATACGCAGTATTTT.

The V call is TRBV28, the J call TRBJ2-3, with 10 nucleotides matching TRBD2. CDR3 length: 15 residues. Germline V gene data show CDR1 as MDHEN and CDR2 as SYDVKM. J lost 3 bases, V lost 5 bases, and 5 bases had no gene match. The CDR3 DNA sequence: TGTGCCAGCAGTCCCAGCGGGGGGGCGACAGATACGCAGTATTTT. Translating gives CASSPSGGATDTQYF.

The chain combines TRBV4-1 with TRBJ1-5; D is uncertain. V dropped 3 bases and J dropped 4 bases, with 4 bases sitting between them. This CDR3 region has 12 residues. The germline gives CDR1 MGHRA, CDR2 YSYEKL. CDR3 loop: CASSHENQPQHF. The DNA of the CDR3 is TGCGCCAGCAGCCACGAGAATCAGCCCCAGCATTTT.

The chain uses TRBV5-1 and TRBJ2-2; TRBD1 aligns across 7 bases. Germline-derived CDR1 and CDR2 are SGHRS and YFSETQ. V was pared by 0 bases and J by 4 bases, with 6 bases of the junction left unmatched. There are 16 residues in the CDR3. Here the CDR3 DNA reads TGCGCCAGCAGCTTGGGACAGGGATATCCCACCGGGGAGCTGTTTTTT. Translating gives CASSLGQGYPTGELFF.

The chain combines TRBV6-5 with TRBJ1-6, with 10 bases lining up with TRBD1. V lost 6 bases, J lost 9 bases, and 5 bases stayed unmatched. CDR3 length: 14 amino acids. CDR1 and CDR2 (germline): MNHEY, SVGAGI. CDR3 coding DNA: TGTGCCAGCAGCCCCGGGACAGGGGTTTCACCCCTCCACTTT. Its protein is CASSPGTGVSPLHF.

The CDR3 DNA is TGTGCCAGCAGAGCACAGGGGAGGTCCTACAATGAGCAGTTCTTC. This gives the protein CASRAQGRSYNEQFF. The rearrangement uses TRBV6-1 and TRBJ2-1, with TRBD1 as a possible D gene (7 bases). The CDR3 sequence is 15 residues long. V dropped 6 bases and J dropped 1 base, with 13 bases sitting between them. In germline, CDR1 is MNHNS, CDR2 SASEGT.

The V gene is TRBV2, the J gene TRBJ2-1; D possibly corresponds to TRBD2 (6 bases). The CDR3 extends over 12 amino acids. Germline V CDR1 and CDR2: SNHLY, FYNNEI. V was cut by 4 bases and J by 8 bases, with 9 bases left in between. This CDR3 is CASSVRGHEQFF. CDR3 bases: TGTGCCAGCAGTGTGCGGGGTCATGAGCAGTTCTTC.

The chain carries TRBV27 and TRBJ2-1; D may be TRBD1 (6 bases). The V gene lost 7 bases and the J gene lost 5 bases, with 21 bases spanning the gap. Germline V gene data show CDR1 as MNHEY and CDR2 as SMNVEV (reference sequence). This CDR3 region has 16 residues. CDR3 nucleotide sequence: TGTGCCAGCACCCCCCTCGGAAGGCCAGGGGACAATGAGCAGTTCTTC. This translates into CASTPLGRPGDNEQFF.

This rearrangement joins TRBV5-1 to TRBJ1-4, with a tentative D call TRBD1 (6 bases). V dropped 3 bases and J dropped 8 bases, with 17 bases sitting between them. CDR3 length equals 15 residues. Germline loops: CDR1 SGHRS, CDR2 YFSETQ. In nucleotides, the CDR3 is TGCGCCAGCAGCTACGCAGGGGCTTCCGGGGAAAAACTGTTTTTT. Translating gives CASSYAGASGEKLFF.

The V call is TRBV7-8, the J call TRBJ2-1; TRBD2 matches at 7 bases. The CDR3 is made up of 15 amino acids. CDR1 is SGHVS and CDR2 is FQNEAQ in the germline V gene. V trimming: 1 base; J trimming: 6 bases; junction bases outside the gene matches: 6. CDR3: CASSLGASGSNEQFF. The CDR3 DNA follows: TGTGCCAGCAGCTTAGGGGCTAGCGGTAGCAATGAGCAGTTCTTC.

This chain uses TRBV28 with TRBJ1-6; 7 bases are shared with TRBD1. CDR3 length: 11 residues. Germline CDR1 and CDR2: MDHEN and SYDVKM. This CDR3 is CAIRQGPSLHF. DNA of the CDR3: TGTGCTATCAGACAGGGACCATCCCTCCACTTT.

The chain couples TRBV7-2 to TRBJ1-1, with D unresolved. There are 14 residues in the CDR3. CDR1 and CDR2 (germline): SGHTA, FQGNSA. V was trimmed by 4 bases and J by 1 base, leaving 10 bases between them. CDR3: CASSSVAGNTEAFF. CDR3 in DNA: TGTGCCAGCAGCTCAGTCGCAGGGAACACTGAAGCTTTCTTT.

The rearrangement joins TRBV7-8 to TRBJ2-6; D possibly corresponds to TRBD2 (5 bases). This CDR3 has 16 residues. Looked up from germline, CDR1 is SGHVS and CDR2 is FQNEAQ. V lost 5 bases, J lost 0 bases, and 11 bases lay in between. CDR3 nucleotide sequence: TGTGCCAGCAGCCCGCGGGCCCCCTCTGGGGCCAACGTCCTGACTTTC. Translation gives CASSPRAPSGANVLTF.

The chain couples TRBV5-1 to TRBJ1-1; D unclear. V was clipped by 2 bases and J by 0 bases, with 14 bases between them. Per germline, CDR1 SGHRS and CDR2 YFSETQ. This CDR3 has 16 residues. For the CDR3, the DNA is TGCGCCAGCAGCTTAATCTTAACAGTTATGAACACTGAAGCTTTCTTT. This gives the protein CASSLILTVMNTEAFF. The full variable domain, with the rest looked up from reference TRBV5-1 and TRBJ1-1, is KAGVTQTPRYLIKTRGQQVTLSCSPISGHRSVSWYQQTPGQGLQFLFEYFSETQRNKGNFPGRFSGRQFSNSRSEMNVSTLELGDSALYLCASSLILTVMNTEAFFGQGTRLTVV.

The chain's CDR3 is CASADQEAGYTF. The CDR3 bases are TGCGCCAGCGCGGACCAGGAGGCTGGCTACACCTTC. V usage is TRBV5-1 and J usage is TRBJ1-2; D not resolved. V lost 7 bases and J 7 bases, leaving 14 bases between the germline ends. The germline gives CDR1 SGHRS, CDR2 YFSETQ. This CDR3 spans 12 amino acids.

V and J are TRBV5-1 and TRBJ2-6; 7 nucleotides match TRBD1. Germline loops: CDR1 SGHRS, CDR2 YFSETQ. V lost 2 bases, J lost 0 bases, and 5 bases stayed unmatched. The CDR3 runs 17 residues. The CDR3 nucleotides are TGCGCCAGCAGCTTCGGACAGGCTAGCTCTGGGGCCAACGTCCTGACTTTC. Translated, it gives CASSFGQASSGANVLTF.

The chain uses TRBV30 and TRBJ1-2; D unclear. This CDR3 contains 12 residues. Germline CDR1 is GTSNPN and CDR2 is SVGIG (reference sequence). The V end was cut by 0 bases, the J end by 5 bases, with 7 bases between. CDR3 amino acids: CAWSVRGYGYTF. The CDR3 DNA is TGTGCCTGGAGTGTACGGGGTTATGGCTACACCTTC.

A remark on this clone: Other DNA variants within this sample encode the same CDR3. The chain couples TRBV5-1 to TRBJ2-7; TRBD2 might be the D (6 bases). The CDR3 has 15 residues. Germline V lookup: CDR1 SGHRS, CDR2 YFSETQ. V lost 0 bases and J lost 1, with 11 bases in between. The CDR3 region has the DNA TGCGCCAGCAGCTTGGGGGGACTGGGGTCCTACGAGCAGTACTTC. As protein: CASSLGGLGSYEQYF.

The V call is TRBV7-4, the J call TRBJ1-5, with 8 bases matching TRBD1. The germline gives CDR1 SGHVT, CDR2 SQSDAQ. CDR3 length: 15 amino acids. Trimming at V came to 3 bases and at J to 6 bases, leaving 7 bases not matched to a gene. CDR3: CASSFGQGSGQPQHF. Written as DNA, the CDR3 is TGTGCCAGCAGCTTCGGACAGGGTTCAGGTCAGCCCCAGCATTTT. Together with reference TRBV7-4 and TRBJ1-5, the CDR3 gives the full variable domain: GAGVSQSPRYKVAKRGRDVALRCDSISGHVTLYWYRQTLGQGSEVLTYSQSDAQRDKSGRPSGRFSAERPERSVSTLKIQRTEQGDSAVYLCASSFGQGSGQPQHFGDGTRLSIL.

The J gene is TRBJ1-2, the V gene TRBV18; no reliable D call. The CDR3 runs 14 residues. CDR1 is KGHSH, CDR2 LQKENI, per germline. V was clipped by 3 bases and J by 2 bases, with 10 bases between them. This chain's CDR3 is CASSPQAANYGYTF. CDR3 DNA sequence: TGTGCCAGCTCACCTCAAGCAGCGAACTATGGCTACACCTTC.

This chain connects TRBV5-4 to TRBJ2-1, with D possibly matching TRBD2 (6 bases). The CDR3 length is 17 residues. CDR1 is SGHNT, CDR2 YYREEE, per germline (reference sequence). V was shortened by 4 bases and J by 0 bases, with 17 bases between the two germline ends. Written as DNA, the CDR3 is TGTGCCAGCAGCCCCGGACTAATAGCCGGCTCCTACAATGAGCAGTTCTTC. Its protein product is CASSPGLIAGSYNEQFF.

Notes on this clone: A junction boundary mismatches the germline segment, possibly from a read error. This chain connects TRBV7-9 to TRBJ1-5; D ambiguous. Looked up from germline, CDR1 is SEHNR and CDR2 is FQNEAQ (reference sequence). The length of the CDR3 is 12 residues. The CDR3 loop is CSSSLRNQPQHF. As DNA, the CDR3 is TGTTCCAGCAGCCTCCGTAATCAGCCCCAGCATTTT.

This chain links TRBV2 with TRBJ1-1, with a tentative D call TRBD1 (5 bases). V was shortened by 4 bases and J by 1 base, with 10 bases between the two germline ends. The CDR3 runs to 14 residues. Germline V gives CDR1 SNHLY, CDR2 FYNNEI. CDR3 loop: CASSAHGGNTEAFF. The CDR3 nucleotides read TGTGCCAGCAGTGCCCACGGGGGGAACACTGAAGCTTTCTTT.